This T cell receptor (beta chain) comes out of a study of CD8+ T cells in alopecia areata. Germline V gene sequence: CDR1 SEHNR, CDR2 FQNEAQ (reference sequence). With 4 bases clipped from V and 3 bases from J, the junction kept 6 bases outside the gene matches. This CDR3 is 15 amino acids long. As regards this clone: The antigen remains undetermined.

Study-wide findings and caveats: Among the top 100, expanded CD8+ clones, as well as scalp clonality, were significantly decreased by tofacitinib.

As to treatment: oral pan-JAK inhibitor, 5-10 mg twice daily. Extraction and reverse transcription of RNA yielded cDNA as the sequencing template. Assay used: immunoSEQ multiplex PCR; TCRdb lists only in-frame clones, some missing. The data hold roughly 220,000 clones, with around two fifths observed a single time. This sequence joins TRBV7-9 and TRBJ2-7, with 10 bases matching TRBD1. This specimen consisted of CD4+ T cells sorted from blood, obtained at roughly week 30, from a patient treated with tofacitinib. This receptor was identified in a human donor with alopecia areata. The CDR3 loop is CASSSGQGIFYEQYF. For the CDR3, the DNA is TGTGCCAGCAGCTCGGGACAGGGGATATTCTACGAGCAGTACTTC.